The 10 T cell receptor beta chains below all came from one sample that was sequenced in a study of T-cell reconstitution after alpha-beta-depleted transplantation in children (dated by TCRdb to the mid-2010s). Receptors were amplified or captured by PCR. TCRdb records Illumina HiSeq 2500 as the sequencer. TCR library preparation used molecular barcoding, with unique molecular identifiers applied to normalize quantification of the TCRbeta repertoire. TCRdb passed the public sequencing reads through fastp at Q25 and MiXCR, retaining productive beta sequences. Records with the same CDR3 protein are collapsed into one entry carrying the most frequent genes and DNA. In all, the sample holds fewer than 550,000 distinct CDR3 sequences, and 11% of those were seen once. The ten largest clones take up about 14% of the sample. Per the publication, the treatment or condition label means: allogeneic hematopoietic cell transplantation with graft depleted of TCRalphabeta T cells and CD19 B cells.

This specimen was PBMCs, mostly from graft donor cells, taken 180 days after TCRalphabeta/CD19-depleted stem cell transplant. The receptors come from a female patient aged 2-10 years who had a stem cell transplant for aplastic anemia, so the T cells may come from the graft donor.

The V gene is TRBV20-1, the J gene TRBJ1-6; D gene unclear. Germline CDR1 and CDR2: DFQATT and SNEGSKA (reference sequence). The CDR3 runs to 17 residues. V lost 0 bases to trimming and J lost 4 bases, with 16 bases between them. The CDR3 coding sequence is TGCAGTGCTAGAGAGTTCGCGGGGTTAATATATAATTCACCCCTCCACTTT. This gives the protein CSAREFAGLIYNSPLHF.

This sequence joins TRBV10-3 and TRBJ2-1, with 9 positions matching TRBD2. Trimming took 1 base from V and 4 from J; bases not matched to a gene: 5. The germline V gene has CDR1 ENHRY and CDR2 SYGVKD. The CDR3 is 16 residues long. The CDR3 DNA sequence: TGTGCCATCAGTGAGTTTACTAGCGGGTGGTACAATGAGCAGTTCTTC. This codes for CAISEFTSGWYNEQFF.

The chain has TRBV12-3 or TRBV12-4 and TRBJ2-1; D gene ambiguous. TRBJ2-7 matches the DNA end more closely, so the J call is doubtful. CDR3 size: 17 residues. Written as DNA, the CDR3 is TGTGCCAGCAGTTTAGAAGTGGGGTCTTTCCCCTACAATGAGCAGTACTTC. It is translated as CASSLEVGSFPYNEQYF.

This clonotype was picked up a small number of times. This chain uses TRBV12-3 or TRBV12-4 with TRBJ1-5; 9 bases are shared with TRBD1. With 6 bases clipped from V and 1 base from J, the junction kept 4 bases outside the gene matches. The CDR3 is 15 amino acids. The CDR3 coding sequence is TGTGCCAGCAGGCCACAGGGGGCAAGCAATCAGCCCCAGCATTTT. Amino acids: CASRPQGASNQPQHF.

The chain uses TRBV20-1 and TRBJ2-1, with 10 bases fitting TRBD2. After removal of 3 bases from V and 6 bases from J, the junction contained 11 bases not matched to a gene. Germline-derived CDR1 and CDR2 are DFQATT and SNEGSKA (reference sequence). This CDR3 region has 16 residues. The CDR3 DNA sequence: TGCAGTGCTAGGACCCCGGGACTAGCGACCCTCAATGAGCAGTTCTTC. Translating gives CSARTPGLATLNEQFF.

This clonotype was seen repeatedly, ten times or more. The chain carries TRBV5-1 and TRBJ2-3; TRBD1 matches at 12 bases. J was trimmed by 6 bases and V by 3 bases; bases with no gene match: 2. The CDR3 is 14 residues long. Germline CDR1 reads SGHRS; CDR2 reads YFSETQ. The CDR3 DNA reads TGCGCCAGCAGCTCCGGGACAGGGGGCGATACGCAGTATTTT. It codes for CASSSGTGGDTQYF.

On this clonotype: A read error is possible here, since a much larger clone lies one base away. The chain joins TRBV5-6 to TRBJ1-1, with D unclear. CDR3 length: 13 residues. The germline CDR1 and CDR2 sequences are SGHDT and YYEEEE. CDR3 amino acids: CASSPSRNTQAFF. For the CDR3, the DNA is TGTGCCAGCAGCCCCTCCAGGAACACTCAAGCTTTCTTT.

This clonotype was counted between two and nine times. The chain uses TRBV18 and TRBJ1-5; no definite D call. Trimming stripped 2 bases from V and 0 bases from J, with 20 bases between. Germline CDR1 KGHSH, CDR2 LQKENI. The CDR3 is 19 amino acids. CDR3 in DNA: TGTGCCAGCTCACCAGGCACGTTGTCAGGAGTGTATAGCAATCAGCCCCAGCATTTT. Amino acids: CASSPGTLSGVYSNQPQHF.

This clonotype was seen many times. The V gene is TRBV29-1, the J gene TRBJ1-2; 7 nucleotides agree with TRBD1. Germline loops: CDR1 SQVTM, CDR2 ANQGSEA. The CDR3 loop spans 12 amino acids. V gave up 6 bases and J gave up 5 bases; unmatched junction bases: 6. CDR3 nucleotides: TGCAGCGTCACTCCCAGGGGGTATGGCTACACCTTC. Residues: CSVTPRGYGYTF.

The table lists this clonotype with a few counts. The V gene is TRBV9, the J gene TRBJ2-2; a possible D gene is TRBD2 (6 bases). The CDR3 spans 16 residues. Trimming cost V 0 bases and J 3 bases, with 12 bases left between them. The germline V gene has CDR1 SGDLS and CDR2 YYNGEE. CDR3 loop: CASSVAGTGDTGELFF. CDR3 nucleotide sequence: TGTGCCAGCAGCGTAGCAGGGACTGGAGACACCGGGGAGCTGTTTTTT. Using reference TRBV9 and TRBJ2-2 for the parts outside the CDR3, the full variable domain is DSGVTQTPKHLITATGQRVTLRCSPRSGDLSVYWYQQSLDQGLQFLIQYYNGEERAKGNILERFSAQQFPDLHSELNLSSLELGDSALYFCASSVAGTGDTGELFFGEGSRLTVL.